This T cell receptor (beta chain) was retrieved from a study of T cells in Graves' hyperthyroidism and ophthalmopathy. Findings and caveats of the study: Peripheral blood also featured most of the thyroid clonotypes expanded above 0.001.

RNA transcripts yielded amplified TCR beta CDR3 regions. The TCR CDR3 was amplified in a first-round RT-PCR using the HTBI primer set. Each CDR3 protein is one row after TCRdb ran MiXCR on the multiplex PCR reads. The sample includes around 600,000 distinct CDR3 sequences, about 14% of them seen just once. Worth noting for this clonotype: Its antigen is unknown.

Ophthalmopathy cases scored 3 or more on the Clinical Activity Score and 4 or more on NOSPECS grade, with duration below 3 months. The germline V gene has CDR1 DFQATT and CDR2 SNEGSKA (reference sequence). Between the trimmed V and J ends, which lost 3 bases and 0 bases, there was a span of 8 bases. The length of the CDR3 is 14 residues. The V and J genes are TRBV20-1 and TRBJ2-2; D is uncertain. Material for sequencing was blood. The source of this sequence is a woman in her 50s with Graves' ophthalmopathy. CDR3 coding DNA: TGCAGTGCTAGTTTGGTTTCGAACACCGGGGAGCTGTTTTTT. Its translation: CSASLVSNTGELFF.